This T cell receptor (beta chain) was retrieved from a study of follicular helper T cells after annual influenza vaccination. At the level of the study: Across the 2013-2014, 2014-2015 and 2015-2016 vaccination seasons, some subjects were resampled.

This table comes from immunoSEQ multiplex PCR, and its TCRdb copy is limited to in-frame clones, with some not included. Of about 10,000 clones detected, approximately 82% appear once; the ten largest clones hold approximately 0.8%. V was pared by 4 bases and J by 2 bases, with 14 bases between. This CDR3 is 15 amino acids long. Germline V gene lookup returns CDR1 SGDLS and CDR2 YYNGEE. Described time point: 2014-2015 season, 7 days after vaccination. The V gene is TRBV9, the J gene TRBJ2-3; tentative D call: TRBD2 (5 bases). Sequences were derived from CXCR5- memory CD4+ T cells sorted from blood, sampled 7 days after influenza vaccination. This receptor was obtained from an adult who received the influenza vaccine. The CDR3 nucleotides are TGTGCCAGCAGCCCGGGGAGCGGTCTCACAGATACGCAGTATTTT. As protein: CASSPGSGLTDTQYF.